The 19 T cell receptor beta chains listed next were all sequenced from one sample in a study of identical twins. Via MiXCR, TCRdb re-called the 5' RACE reads, giving one row per CDR3 protein. The sample lists around 550,000 distinct CDR3 sequences; roughly 15% were seen once. The sample was also linked to a second study, of yellow fever vaccine responses in identical twins.

The sequencing sample was made of CD4+ T cells sorted from blood. All receptors come from a woman under 30 in good health.

This clonotype was recorded only once. The chain is built from TRBV11-3 and TRBJ2-3; TRBD1 might be the D (6 bases). Germline V CDR1 and CDR2: SGHNT, YENEEA. The CDR3 contains 15 residues. The V end was cut by 6 bases, the J end by 2 bases, with 15 bases between. The CDR3 protein is CASSVRGGSTDTQYF. The CDR3, as DNA: TGTGCCAGCAGTGTCAGAGGGGGATCCACAGATACGCAGTATTTT. The full variable domain, with the rest looked up from reference TRBV11-3 and TRBJ2-3, is EAGVVQSPRYKIIEKKQPVAFWCNPISGHNTLYWYLQNLGQGPELLIRYENEEAVDDSQLPKDRFSAERLKGVDSTLKIQPAELGDSAVYLCASSVRGGSTDTQYFGPGTRLTVL.

This clonotype was counted many times. The chain joins TRBV12-3 or TRBV12-4 to TRBJ2-2; D tentatively fits TRBD1 or TRBD2 (5 bases each). Between the trimmed V and J ends, which lost 1 base and 6 bases, there was a span of 6 bases. This CDR3 is 13 amino acids long. The DNA for the CDR3 is TGTGCCAGCAGTTTAGTGGGGGCCGGGGAGCTGTTTTTT. Residues: CASSLVGAGELFF.

The sample holds one count of this clonotype. V gene TRBV25-1 combines with J gene TRBJ2-5, with D maybe TRBD2 (6 bases). The CDR3 spans 14 residues. Germline V CDR1 and CDR2: MGHDK, SYGVNS. Between the trimmed V and J ends, which lost 3 bases and 7 bases, there was a span of 15 bases. The CDR3 bases are TGTGCCAGCAGTGAGTCCCAGCGGGTGGTGACCCAGTACTTC. This encodes CASSESQRVVTQYF.

V is TRBV12-3 or TRBV12-4 and J is TRBJ2-7; 8 bases match TRBD1. The V segment lost 1 base and the J segment 3 bases; nucleotides outside the gene matches: 8. CDR3 length: 16 residues. The DNA of the CDR3 is TGTGCCAGCAGTTTAGTTACAGGGGGAAGAAGCTACGAGCAGTACTTC. This codes for CASSLVTGGRSYEQYF.

This clonotype was counted a few times. J is TRBJ1-6 and V is TRBV12-3 or TRBV12-4, with D maybe TRBD1 (6 bases). This CDR3 region has 18 residues. V gave up 5 bases and J gave up 0 bases, with 17 bases separating them. CDR3: CASSRGGGSSSYNSPLHF. As DNA, the CDR3 is TGTGCCAGCAGTCGGGGTGGGGGCAGTAGCTCCTATAATTCACCCCTCCACTTT.

This clonotype showed up many times. This chain joins TRBV29-1 and TRBJ2-1, with TRBD1 as a possible D gene (5 bases). Trimming removed 6 bases from V and 4 bases from J, with 7 bases in between. The CDR3 has 11 residues. The V gene's germline CDR1 is SQVTM and CDR2 ANQGSEA. This CDR3 is CSVGPYNEQFF. Written as DNA, the CDR3 is TGCAGCGTGGGGCCTTACAATGAGCAGTTCTTC.

The chain joins TRBV6-5 to TRBJ2-1, with 9 bases fitting TRBD2. CDR1 is MNHEY and CDR2 is SVGAGI in the germline V gene. The trim removed 0 bases at V and 8 bases at J, leaving 5 bases unmatched. This CDR3 is 15 amino acids long. In DNA, the CDR3 is TGTGCCAGCAGTTACTCCTCGACTAGCGGCCATGAGCAGTTCTTC. Protein sequence: CASSYSSTSGHEQFF.

In its sample, this clonotype was seen a few times. The chain recombines TRBV12-3 or TRBV12-4 with TRBJ2-1, with TRBD2 matching 7 bases. This CDR3 comprises 14 residues. V shed 6 bases and J 5 bases; nucleotides not matched to a gene: 7. The CDR3 spells CASSRLARHNEQFF. CDR3 DNA: TGTGCCAGCAGCCGACTAGCCCGGCACAATGAGCAGTTCTTC.

This clonotype was seen a few times. This rearrangement joins TRBV5-1 to TRBJ1-3; D is unclear. Trimming left V 3 bases short and J 0 bases short, with 7 bases between. Germline CDR1 SGHRS, CDR2 YFSETQ. The CDR3 has 14 amino acids. CDR3 sequence reads: CASSSPDSGNTIYF. The CDR3, as DNA: TGCGCCAGCAGCTCCCCGGACTCTGGAAACACCATATATTTT.

The J gene is TRBJ2-5, the V gene TRBV2; the match to TRBD2 covers 7 bases. Trimming removed 3 bases from V and 1 base from J; junction bases left unmatched: 5. This CDR3 spans 15 amino acids. Germline V CDR1 and CDR2: SNHLY, FYNNEI. The CDR3 spells CASSDALAVQETQYF. Here the CDR3 DNA reads TGTGCCAGCAGTGATGCGCTAGCGGTCCAAGAGACCCAGTACTTC.

This chain's CDR3 is CASSFEARRMNTEAFF. Here the CDR3 DNA reads TGCGCCAGCAGCTTTGAAGCTCGACGGATGAACACTGAAGCTTTCTTT. The rearrangement uses TRBV5-1 and TRBJ1-1; D uncertain. The V end was cut by 2 bases, the J end by 0 bases, with 14 bases between. The CDR3 consists of 16 residues. Germline V gene sequence: CDR1 SGHRS, CDR2 YFSETQ.

The chain employs TRBV20-1 and TRBJ2-7; 7 nucleotides match TRBD1. The CDR3 has 13 amino acids. J gave up 4 bases and V 3 bases, and 6 bases lay outside the gene matches. The V gene's germline CDR1 is DFQATT and CDR2 SNEGSKA (reference sequence). The CDR3 is CSARTGTAYEQYV. CDR3 in DNA: TGCAGTGCTAGGACCGGGACAGCGTACGAGCAGTACGTC.

This clonotype was counted a few times. V usage is TRBV15 and J usage is TRBJ2-3; D call uncertain. CDR1 LNHNV and CDR2 YYDKDF come from the germline V gene (reference sequence). CDR3 length: 13 amino acids. V gave up 4 bases and J gave up 3 bases, with 8 bases separating them. CDR3 in DNA: TGTGCCACCAGCAACGGCCGGACAGATACGCAGTATTTT. It yields the protein CATSNGRTDTQYF.

This clonotype was seen a few times. This chain's CDR3 is CASSPGTDTGELFF. In DNA, the CDR3 is TGCGCCAGCAGCCCGGGGACAGACACCGGGGAGCTGTTTTTT. The chain recombines TRBV5-1 with TRBJ2-2; 7 bases match TRBD1. V lost 4 bases to trimming and J lost 3 bases; unmatched junction nucleotides: 3. CDR1 SGHRS and CDR2 YFSETQ come from the germline V gene. The CDR3 has 14 residues. Full variable domain (rest looked up from reference TRBV5-1 and TRBJ2-2): KAGVTQTPRYLIKTRGQQVTLSCSPISGHRSVSWYQQTPGQGLQFLFEYFSETQRNKGNFPGRFSGRQFSNSRSEMNVSTLELGDSALYLCASSPGTDTGELFFGEGSRLTVL.

This clonotype showed up just a few times. The rearrangement joins TRBV4-1 to TRBJ2-2; 14 nucleotides match TRBD2. Per the germline V gene, CDR1 is MGHRA and CDR2 is YSYEKL. The ends lost 1 base at V and 4 bases at J; junction bases unmatched: 11. The CDR3 is made up of 20 amino acids. The chain's CDR3 is CASSQVPGLAGVGSTGELFF. CDR3 DNA sequence: TGCGCCAGCAGCCAAGTCCCGGGACTAGCGGGAGTTGGTAGCACCGGGGAGCTGTTTTTT.

This clonotype was seen a few times. This rearrangement joins TRBV7-8 to TRBJ2-2, with D maybe TRBD1 (5 bases). V gave up 1 base and J gave up 0 bases, with 12 bases separating them. Germline V gene lookup returns CDR1 SGHVS and CDR2 FQNEAQ. CDR3 size: 17 residues. CDR3 nucleotide sequence: TGTGCCAGCAGCTTAGTTGGGGCTATAGCGAACACCGGGGAGCTGTTTTTT. Protein product: CASSLVGAIANTGELFF.

This clonotype has just a few counts. The V gene is TRBV12-3 or TRBV12-4, the J gene TRBJ1-1, with D perhaps TRBD1 (5 bases). The CDR3 runs 14 residues. The ends were cut back, 2 bases at V and 3 bases at J, with 10 bases in the middle. The CDR3 region is CASSLSQGYTEAFF. The CDR3 DNA reads as TGTGCCAGCAGTTTATCTCAGGGATACACTGAAGCTTTCTTT.

The V and J genes are TRBV6-1 and TRBJ2-2; D ambiguous. Germline values: CDR1 MNHNS, CDR2 SASEGT. V was cut by 3 bases and J by 5 bases, with 10 bases left in between. This CDR3 has 14 residues. CDR3 amino acids: CASSDLQETGELFF. The CDR3 DNA sequence: TGTGCCAGCAGTGATTTACAAGAGACCGGGGAGCTGTTTTTT.

This clonotype has just a few counts. The V call is TRBV28, the J call TRBJ2-1; D is uncertain. V lost 2 bases to trimming and J lost 5 bases, with 19 bases between them. CDR3 length: 17 amino acids. The germline V gene encodes CDR1 MDHEN and CDR2 SYDVKM. The CDR3 bases are TGTGCCAGCAGTTTACGTTTGGGGATGGGAATAGACAATGAGCAGTTCTTC. Translated, it gives CASSLRLGMGIDNEQFF.